This T cell receptor beta chain is from a study of cytotoxic CD8 clonotypes in ibrutinib-treated CLL. Study details: The subjects consisted of approximately ten relapsed/refractory and fewer than 16 treatment-naive individuals, with approximately 18 IGHV unmutated. Study-wide findings and caveats: Starting clonality was above that of age-matched healthy donors and tracked circulating CD8+ T-cell counts. Public clonotypes proved infrequent, and on treatment they shrank or remained steady. Sampling times, which were not matched between the groups, differed between sustained-remission patients and progressing patients.

Clones were read by immunoSEQ multiplex PCR, and TCRdb kept only the in-frame ones, dropping some. The table shows over 120,000 clones, with about 79% occurring only once. Germline CDR1 and CDR2: SGHKS and YYEKEE (reference sequence). This CDR3 region has 15 residues. The ends lost 4 bases at V and 4 bases at J; junction bases unmatched: 5. About this clone: The antigen is not known.

The origin of this receptor is a human donor with chronic lymphocytic leukemia. The specimen was PBMCs, collected after 12 months of ibrutinib treatment. This sequence joins TRBV5-5 and TRBJ1-2, with 12 positions matching TRBD1. The CDR3 coding sequence is TGTGCCAGCAGCCCCGGGACAGGGGGCGGCTATGGCTACACCTTC. Residues: CASSPGTGGGYGYTF.